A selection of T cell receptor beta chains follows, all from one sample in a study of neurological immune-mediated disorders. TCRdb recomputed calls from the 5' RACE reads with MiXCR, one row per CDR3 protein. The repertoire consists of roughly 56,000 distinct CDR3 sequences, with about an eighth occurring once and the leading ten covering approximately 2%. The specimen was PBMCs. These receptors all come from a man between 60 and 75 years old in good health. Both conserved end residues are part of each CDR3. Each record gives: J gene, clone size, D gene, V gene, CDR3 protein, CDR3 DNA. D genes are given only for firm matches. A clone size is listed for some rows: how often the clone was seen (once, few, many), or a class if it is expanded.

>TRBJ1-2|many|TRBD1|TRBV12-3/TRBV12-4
CASSVGQGAENYGYTF
TGTGCCAGCAGTGTCGGACAGGGGGCGGAAAACTATGGCTACACCTTC
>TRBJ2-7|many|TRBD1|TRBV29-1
CSVMPLPGQGRYEQYF
TGCAGCGTGATGCCGCTCCCGGGACAGGGGCGATACGAGCAGTACTTC
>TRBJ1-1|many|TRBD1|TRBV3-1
CASGGPTEAFF
TGTGCCTCAGGGGGGCCCACTGAAGCTTTCTTT
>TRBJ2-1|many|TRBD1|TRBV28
CASRQGAQKNEQFF
TGTGCCAGCAGACAGGGGGCGCAGAAGAATGAGCAGTTCTTC
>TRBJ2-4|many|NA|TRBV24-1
CATKQDGLAKNIQYF
TGTGCCACTAAGCAGGATGGACTAGCCAAAAACATTCAGTACTTC
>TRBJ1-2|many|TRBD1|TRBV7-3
CASSLDRDNGYTF
TGTGCCAGCAGCTTGGACAGGGATAATGGCTACACCTTC
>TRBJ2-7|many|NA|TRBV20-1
CSARDRIGQYF
TGCAGTGCTAGAGATAGGATCGGGCAGTACTTC
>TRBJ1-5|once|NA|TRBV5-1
CASSPDPGEQPQHF
TGCGCCAGCAGCCCAGACCCTGGGGAGCAGCCCCAGCATTTT
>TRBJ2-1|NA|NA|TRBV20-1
CSAAGREQFF
TGCAGTGCTGCGGGCCGTGAGCAGTTCTTC
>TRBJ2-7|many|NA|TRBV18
CASSPTGAQWYF
TGTGCCAGCTCACCGACAGGAGCCCAATGGTACTTC
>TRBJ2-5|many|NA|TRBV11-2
CASRGGETQYF
TGTGCCAGCCGTGGGGGGGAGACCCAGTACTTC
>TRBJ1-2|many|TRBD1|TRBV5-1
CASSPDPVGDRGRYGYTF
TGCGCCAGCAGCCCTGACCCGGTTGGGGACAGGGGGCGATACGGCTACACCTTC
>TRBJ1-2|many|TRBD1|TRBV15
CATSSREPGQGHYGYTF
TGTGCCACCAGCAGTCGGGAGCCGGGACAGGGCCACTATGGCTACACCTTC
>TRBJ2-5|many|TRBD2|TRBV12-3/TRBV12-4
CASSQSGLAGVETQYF
TGTGCCAGCAGTCAATCGGGACTAGCGGGGGTGGAGACCCAGTACTTC
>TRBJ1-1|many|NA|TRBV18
CASSPPGPITEAFF
TGTGCCAGCTCACCACCGGGGCCGATCACTGAAGCTTTCTTT
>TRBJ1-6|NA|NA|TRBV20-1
CSAPVGGDSYNSPLHF
TGCAGTGCTCCGGTGGGCGGGGACTCCTATAATTCACCCCTCCACTTT
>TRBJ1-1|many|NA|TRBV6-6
CASTRPMNTEAFF
TGTGCCAGCACCCGCCCCATGAACACTGAAGCTTTCTTT
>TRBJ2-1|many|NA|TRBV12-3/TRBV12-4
CASRGDSNYNEQFF
TGTGCCAGCAGAGGGGACTCAAACTACAATGAGCAGTTCTTC
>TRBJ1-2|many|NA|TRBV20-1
CSARDPEGRGSGGYTF
TGCAGTGCTAGAGATCCAGAAGGCAGGGGCTCTGGCGGCTACACCTTC
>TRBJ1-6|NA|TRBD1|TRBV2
CASSPGQGARYNSPLHF
TGTGCCAGCAGTCCGGGACAGGGGGCCCGATATAATTCACCCCTCCACTTT